This T cell receptor (beta chain) appears in the sequencing data of a study of blood T cell repertoires in COVID-19. The assay was immunoSEQ multiplex PCR, and TCRdb's table has in-frame clones only and misses some. The sample lists fewer than 200,000 clones, over 70% occurring once. The germline V gene encodes CDR1 MNHEY and CDR2 SMNVEV (reference sequence). The junction had 5 bases not matched to a gene; V was cut back by 6 bases and J by 0 bases. The CDR3 has 17 amino acids. This clone was seen a handful of times. What was sequenced was PBMCs or T cells enriched from blood (not recorded which). This chain connects TRBV27 to TRBJ2-1; 13 bases line up with TRBD2. This TCR was recovered from a woman aged 40 to 50 with acute COVID-19. The CDR3 region is CASSPRTSGSSYNEQFF. The CDR3 DNA sequence: TGTGCCAGCAGCCCTCGGACTAGCGGGAGCTCCTACAATGAGCAGTTCTTC.